These 21 T cell receptor beta chains were all obtained from the same sample, sequenced in a study of T cell repertoires in aging, cancer and after chemotherapy. Multiplex touch-down PCR with TRB-A/B primers amplified rearranged V-D-J TRB sequences. Via MiXCR, TCRdb re-called the multiplex PCR reads, giving one row per CDR3 protein. The sample contains hundreds of distinct CDR3 sequences, 83% of which appear only once. Peripheral blood genomic DNA, not sorted cells or RNA, was the template. The source material was blood. The source of these receptors is a human donor with a solid tumor.

This clonotype appeared once. V and J are TRBV7-2 and TRBJ2-5; 9 nucleotides align to TRBD1. Trimming at V came to 3 bases and at J to 4 bases, leaving 3 bases not matched to a gene. CDR1 is SGHTA and CDR2 is FQGNSA in the germline V gene. The CDR3 sequence is 14 residues long. CDR3 in amino acids: CASSLDRGRETQYF. DNA for the CDR3: TGTGCCAGCAGCTTGGACAGGGGACGAGAGACCCAGTACTTC.

J is TRBJ1-2 and V is TRBV6-2 or TRBV6-3, with a weak D call TRBD1 (5 bases). Trimming removed 5 bases at V and 3 bases at J, with 13 bases between. This CDR3 has 14 amino acids. The germline gives CDR1 MNHEY, CDR2 SVGEGT. CDR3 in DNA: TGTGCCAGCAGTGATCAGGGTTACGACTATGGCTACACCTTC. Encoded protein: CASSDQGYDYGYTF.

The V and J genes are TRBV19 and TRBJ2-1; D is uncertain. In germline, CDR1 is LNHDA, CDR2 SQIVND (reference sequence). The CDR3 is made up of 15 amino acids. CDR3 protein: CVSSTLKSSYNEQFF. The CDR3 DNA sequence: TGTGTTAGTAGTACCCTAAAAAGCTCCTACAATGAGCAGTTCTTC.

This clonotype was detected only once. The rearrangement joins TRBV29-1 to TRBJ1-2, with TRBD1 identical over 8 bases. The ends lost 6 bases at V and 6 bases at J; junction bases unmatched: 6. This CDR3 is built from 12 residues. CDR1 and CDR2 (germline): SQVTM, ANQGSEA. CDR3 in amino acids: CSVGLTGDGYTF. DNA for the CDR3: TGCAGCGTCGGACTGACAGGGGATGGCTACACCTTC.

V and J are TRBV6-2 or TRBV6-3 and TRBJ2-3, with TRBD2 identical over 8 bases. The assigned J gene may be wrong: the sequence end matches TRBJ2-7 better. The CDR3 covers 15 residues. Germline V gives CDR1 MNHEY, CDR2 SVGEGT. The CDR3 DNA is TGTGCCAGCAGTTACGAAGGTAGCGGGAACCTCCGGCAGTACTTC. Its protein is CASSYEGSGNLRQYF.

The chain recombines TRBV6-5 with TRBJ2-5, with 9 bases that match TRBD1. J lost 3 bases, V lost 0 bases, and 2 bases had no gene match. Germline V CDR1 and CDR2: MNHEY, SVGAGI. This CDR3 has 15 amino acids. The CDR3 DNA is TGTGCCAGCAGTTACTCCGGACAGGGGAAAGAGACCCAGTACTTC. Amino acids: CASSYSGQGKETQYF.

This clonotype occurred a few times. The chain uses TRBV20-1 and TRBJ2-1; 7 bases align to TRBD2. V lost 6 bases to trimming and J lost 0 bases; unmatched junction nucleotides: 8. This CDR3 has 15 residues. Germline CDR1 reads DFQATT; CDR2 reads SNEGSKA (reference sequence). The CDR3 protein is CSADLAASSYNEQFF. Written as DNA, the CDR3 is TGCAGTGCAGATCTAGCGGCAAGCTCCTACAATGAGCAGTTCTTC.

This clonotype has only a few counts. The chain uses TRBV7-6 and TRBJ2-3; TRBD1 matches 7 bases. There are 14 residues in the CDR3. The V and J ends lost 5 bases and 2 bases, in that order; junction bases with no gene match: 4. Germline V gene data show CDR1 as SGHVS and CDR2 as FNYEAQ. This chain's CDR3 is CASSRQGPTDTQYF. DNA of the CDR3: TGTGCCAGCAGCCGACAGGGCCCCACAGATACGCAGTATTTT.

V and J are TRBV27 and TRBJ1-3; 7 positions agree with TRBD1. Per the germline V gene, CDR1 is MNHEY and CDR2 is SMNVEV (reference sequence). The junction had 7 bases not matched to a gene; V was cut back by 2 bases and J by 3 bases. The CDR3 is 16 amino acids. The CDR3 protein is CASSLTGVSGGNTIYF. Here the CDR3 DNA reads TGTGCCAGCAGTTTAACAGGGGTCTCGGGTGGAAACACCATATATTTT.

The chain joins TRBV19 to TRBJ2-1; 9 bases line up with TRBD1. V lost 5 bases to trimming and J lost 3 bases; unmatched junction nucleotides: 8. Germline CDR1 is LNHDA and CDR2 is SQIVND (reference sequence). The CDR3 is made up of 16 amino acids. The CDR3 region has the DNA TGTGCCAGTAGTCCCTCTCCGGGACAGGGCTACAATGAGCAGTTCTTC. Its protein is CASSPSPGQGYNEQFF.

The V and J genes are TRBV6-1 and TRBJ2-3, with a weak D call TRBD1 (5 bases). Trimming removed 6 bases from V and 2 bases from J, with 6 bases in between. Per germline, CDR1 MNHNS and CDR2 SASEGT. The CDR3 runs 12 residues. The CDR3 is CASRGDTDTQYF. The CDR3 DNA follows: TGTGCCAGCAGAGGGGACACAGATACGCAGTATTTT.

This clonotype is judged hyperexpanded. This chain connects TRBV29-1 to TRBJ1-1; 10 nucleotides match TRBD1. The junction had 5 bases not matched to a gene; V was cut back by 1 base and J by 12 bases. Germline-derived CDR1 and CDR2 are SQVTM and ANQGSEA. CDR3 length equals 12 residues. CDR3 loop: CSVEGQGARTFF. In DNA, the CDR3 is TGCAGCGTTGAAGGACAGGGGGCGCGAACTTTCTTT. The entire variable domain, with the rest obtained from reference TRBV29-1 and TRBJ1-1, is as follows: SAVISQKPSRDICQRGTSLTIQCQVDSQVTMMFWYRQQPGQSLTLIATANQGSEATYESGFVIDKFPISRPNLTFSTLTVSNMSPEDSSIYLCSVEGQGARTFFGQGTRLTVV.

This chain links TRBV19 with TRBJ2-2; D is ambiguous. Germline lookup yields CDR1 LNHDA and CDR2 SQIVND (reference sequence). Trimming removed 3 bases from V and 8 bases from J, with 10 bases in between. The CDR3 covers 13 residues. In DNA, the CDR3 is TGTGCCAGTAGTATCAATCAGGAAGGGGAGCTGTTTTTT. Amino acid sequence: CASSINQEGELFF.

This clonotype has a handful of counts. This chain links TRBV30 with TRBJ2-3; possibly TRBD1 for D (5 bases). The germline V and J ends were trimmed by 1 base and 4 bases, with 6 bases remaining between them. Germline V gives CDR1 GTSNPN, CDR2 SVGIG (reference sequence). The CDR3 has 12 residues. CDR3 in amino acids: CAWSGGPDTQYF. The CDR3 DNA reads TGTGCCTGGAGTGGGGGCCCAGATACGCAGTATTTT.

The V and J genes are TRBV7-9 and TRBJ2-5; D not resolved. V lost 1 base and J lost 4, with 13 bases in between. The CDR3 covers 15 residues. The V gene's germline CDR1 is SEHNR and CDR2 FQNEAQ (reference sequence). The CDR3 reads CASSLDRRTLETQYF. The CDR3 nucleotides are TGTGCCAGCAGCTTAGATAGGCGGACCCTAGAGACCCAGTACTTC. The whole variable domain, filled in from reference TRBV7-9 and TRBJ2-5, reads DTGVSQNPRHKITKRGQNVTFRCDPISEHNRLYWYRQTLGQGPEFLTYFQNEAQLEKSRLLSDRFSAERPKGSFSTLEIQRTEQGDSAMYLCASSLDRRTLETQYFGPGTRLLVL.

The V call is TRBV6-1, the J call TRBJ1-6; D call uncertain. The V gene lost 7 bases and the J gene lost 6 bases, with 10 bases spanning the gap. Germline V lookup: CDR1 MNHNS, CDR2 SASEGT. The CDR3 covers 13 residues. The CDR3 reads CASTIQLNSPLHF. The CDR3, as DNA: TGTGCCAGCACCATCCAACTTAATTCACCCCTCCACTTT.

This chain joins TRBV6-1 and TRBJ1-4, with D possibly being TRBD1 (5 bases). The CDR3 length is 13 residues. Trimming removed 7 bases at V and 8 bases at J, with 14 bases between. The germline CDR1 and CDR2 sequences are MNHNS and SASEGT. This chain's CDR3 is CASNPGGWEKLFF. DNA for the CDR3: TGTGCCAGCAACCCGGGGGGATGGGAAAAACTGTTTTTT.

The V call is TRBV6-5, the J call TRBJ1-6; D is possibly TRBD1 (5 bases). The V and J ends lost 8 bases and 7 bases respectively, with 12 bases between them. CDR1 and CDR2 (germline): MNHEY, SVGAGI. This CDR3 has 13 amino acids. Here the CDR3 DNA reads TGTGCCAGCCGTCGACAGCAGAATTCACCCCTCCACTTT. It codes for CASRRQQNSPLHF.

The count of this clonotype is one. The chain combines TRBV19 with TRBJ2-3, with D unresolved. V was cut by 4 bases and J by 2 bases, with 13 bases left in between. CDR3 length equals 15 residues. Germline V gene sequence: CDR1 LNHDA, CDR2 SQIVND (reference sequence). The CDR3: CASSRTVSYTDTQYF. CDR3 in DNA: TGTGCCAGTAGTAGAACTGTCTCGTACACAGATACGCAGTATTTT.

With respect to this clonotype: Germline is not matched at one junction end, which may reflect a read error. The chain couples TRBV6-5 to TRBJ1-1, with D hard to call. In germline, CDR1 is MNHEY, CDR2 SVGAGI. CDR3 length equals 13 residues. In nucleotides, the CDR3 is TGTGCCAGCAATCGGGATCGGTACACTGAAGCTCTCTTT. Amino acid sequence: CASNRDRYTEALF.

This chain links TRBV6-6 with TRBJ2-3; D uncertain. The CDR3 is 13 residues long. CDR1 is MNHNY and CDR2 is SVGAGI in the germline V gene (reference sequence). The V gene lost 6 bases and the J gene lost 5 bases, with 12 bases spanning the gap. CDR3 in DNA: TGTGCCAGCAGGAAGACCCGACAAGATACGCAGTATTTT. This codes for CASRKTRQDTQYF.